This T cell receptor (beta chain) comes out of a study of blood T cell repertoires in COVID-19. Study at large: COVID-19 samples collected from the United States, Italy and Spain covered acute and convalescent phases. PBMCs, B-cell-depleted T cells, or T cells were the source of the cDNA or gDNA that made up the material.

Sequencing was performed with immunoSEQ multiplex PCR; in TCRdb, only in-frame clones are kept and a portion is missing. The sample lists 250,000 to 400,000 clones; roughly 90% were seen once. V lost 8 bases, J lost 2 bases, and 5 bases stayed unmatched. This CDR3 region has 15 residues. Germline CDR1 is MDHEN and CDR2 is SYDVKM. This sequence joins TRBV28 and TRBJ2-1, with 11 nucleotides matching TRBD2. The TCR originated in a woman in her 30s with COVID-19, enrolled during active disease. The source material was peripheral blood. CDR3 residues: CASQLAGGTYNEQFF. The CDR3 coding sequence is TGTGCCAGCCAGCTAGCGGGAGGAACCTACAATGAGCAGTTCTTC. Looking up the rest from reference TRBV28 and TRBJ2-1 gives the full variable domain: DVKVTQSSRYLVKRTGEKVFLECVQDMDHENMFWYRQDPGLGLRLIYFSYDVKMKEKGDIPEGYSVSREKKERFSLILESASTNQTSMYLCASQLAGGTYNEQFFGPGTRLTVL.